Shown below are 15 T cell receptor beta chains from a single sample sequenced in a study of blood T cell repertoires in COVID-19. Only in-frame clones appear in the TCRdb table, and some are missing; sequencing was by immunoSEQ multiplex PCR. The table lists around 330,000 clones, less than 85% of them singletons. Sequences were obtained from PBMCs or T cells enriched from blood (not recorded which). The receptors shown here come from a woman in her 30s who had been exposed to COVID-19.

The chain joins TRBV18 to TRBJ1-3; D gene ambiguous. Germline V gene data show CDR1 as KGHSH and CDR2 as LQKENI. The CDR3 totals 13 residues. Trimming cost V 4 bases and J 0 bases, with 4 bases left between them. Here the CDR3 reads CASSLFSGNTIYF. Here the CDR3 DNA reads TGTGCCAGCTCACTCTTCTCTGGAAACACCATATATTTT.

This chain joins TRBV30 and TRBJ2-2; TRBD1 aligns across 8 bases. The germline CDR1 and CDR2 sequences are GTSNPN and SVGIG (reference sequence). CDR3 length: 16 amino acids. Unmatched junction bases numbered 12, after V lost 4 bases and J lost 5 bases. The DNA for the CDR3 is TGTGCCTGGACCAGCACAGGGGGGCCGAGAACCGGGGAGCTGTTTTTT. Amino acid sequence: CAWTSTGGPRTGELFF.

This clone came up a few times. The J gene is TRBJ1-2, the V gene TRBV6-5, with D perhaps TRBD1 (5 bases). This CDR3 has 13 residues. V lost 4 bases and J lost 8, with 14 bases in between. Germline CDR1 and CDR2: MNHEY and SVGAGI. The CDR3 region has the DNA TGTGCCAGCAGTTCTAATAGACAGTTAGGCTACACCTTC. Translation gives CASSSNRQLGYTF.

The chain combines TRBV5-6 with TRBJ1-1; D is uncertain. CDR3 length: 12 amino acids. The germline CDR1 and CDR2 sequences are SGHDT and YYEEEE. The V end was cut by 2 bases, the J end by 6 bases, with 8 bases between. The CDR3 nucleotides read TGTGCCAGCAGCTTAGGGAGCGCTGAAGCTTTCTTT. Its protein is CASSLGSAEAFF.

This clone was seen only a few times. The V call is TRBV7-9, the J call TRBJ1-2; 9 bases match TRBD1. The CDR3 loop spans 13 amino acids. V was pared by 1 base and J by 7 bases, with 1 base of the junction left unmatched. Germline V gives CDR1 SEHNR, CDR2 FQNEAQ (reference sequence). The CDR3 DNA reads as TGTGCCAGCAGCTTAGGGACAGGGGTTGGCTACACCTTC. Translating gives CASSLGTGVGYTF.

The sample holds one count of this clone. The V and J genes are TRBV5-1 and TRBJ2-3; weak D call: TRBD2 (6 bases). V lost 3 bases and J lost 2, with 10 bases in between. CDR3 length equals 14 residues. Germline V gene sequence: CDR1 SGHRS, CDR2 YFSETQ. In nucleotides, the CDR3 is TGCGCCAGCAGCTGGCGGGAACTCACAGATACGCAGTATTTT. Its protein product is CASSWRELTDTQYF.

The chain couples TRBV5-6 to TRBJ2-7; TRBD1 is a possible D gene (5 bases). This CDR3 region has 16 residues. Germline loops: CDR1 SGHDT, CDR2 YYEEEE. Trimming pared 5 bases from V and 0 bases from J, leaving 18 bases between. CDR3 in DNA: TGTGCCAGCAGGCTCCGACAGTTGTCCTACTCCTACGAGCAGTACTTC. It encodes CASRLRQLSYSYEQYF. Based on the CDR3 plus reference TRBV5-6 and TRBJ2-7, the full variable domain is DAGVTQSPTHLIKTRGQQVTLRCSPKSGHDTVSWYQQALGQGPQFIFQYYEEEERQRGNFPDRFSGHQFPNYSSELNVNALLLGDSALYLCASRLRQLSYSYEQYFGPGTRLTVT.

For this clone: One end of the junction fails to match germline, which may point to a read error. V gene TRBV5-3 combines with J gene TRBJ2-7, with TRBD2 identical over 13 bases. TRBV5-3 is annotated as an ORF whose role is uncertain. The CDR3 is made up of 14 amino acids. The CDR3 sequence is CARSPGLAGARGHF. CDR3 nucleotides: TGTGCCAGAAGCCCAGGACTAGCGGGAGCCAGGGGGCACTTC.

The chain combines TRBV6-1 with TRBJ2-7; tentative D call: TRBD1 (6 bases). Germline V gene lookup returns CDR1 MNHNS and CDR2 SASEGT. This CDR3 spans 15 amino acids. V shed 2 bases and J shed 5 bases, with 16 bases lying between them. The CDR3 coding sequence is TGTGCCAGCAGTGAAAGGGGGACCGGTGGCCACGAGCAGTACTTC. Protein sequence: CASSERGTGGHEQYF.

The chain uses TRBV5-1 and TRBJ2-7; 12 bases are a match to TRBD1. The CDR3 has 15 amino acids. Trimming cost V 7 bases and J 7 bases; bases outside gene matches: 12. Per germline, CDR1 SGHRS and CDR2 YFSETQ. DNA for the CDR3: TGCGCCAGCTCCTCGACCGGGACAGGGGGCGGGGAGCAGTACTTC. It codes for CASSSTGTGGGEQYF.

Details on this clone: The identical CDR3 is also encoded by other nucleotide sequences in the sample. The rearrangement uses TRBV7-9 and TRBJ1-2; perhaps TRBD1 as D (5 bases). CDR3 length: 12 residues. Germline V gene data show CDR1 as SEHNR and CDR2 as FQNEAQ (reference sequence). V was shortened by 3 bases and J by 7 bases, with 9 bases between the two germline ends. The CDR3 here is CASSFQGVGYTF. The CDR3, as DNA: TGTGCCAGCAGCTTCCAAGGGGTTGGCTACACCTTC.

In this sample, this clone turned up once. This chain connects TRBV13 to TRBJ1-4, with D possibly TRBD1 on 6 matching bases. The CDR3 extends over 18 amino acids. Germline V gene lookup returns CDR1 PRHDT and CDR2 FYEKMQ (reference sequence). The ends were cut back, 5 bases at V and 0 bases at J, with 19 bases in the middle. CDR3 in amino acids: CASSLRRGGVATNEKLFF. In DNA form, the CDR3 reads TGTGCCAGCAGCCTAAGGCGGGGGGGCGTTGCAACTAATGAAAAACTGTTTTTT.

The chain combines TRBV5-1 with TRBJ2-1, with D hard to call. Germline V gene lookup returns CDR1 SGHRS and CDR2 YFSETQ. V was cut by 8 bases and J by 2 bases, with 11 bases left in between. CDR3 length equals 13 residues. As DNA, the CDR3 is TGCGCCAGTGGAGATCAGACCTACAATGAGCAGTTCTTC. Translating it yields CASGDQTYNEQFF. Filled out from reference TRBV5-1 and TRBJ2-1, the complete variable domain reads KAGVTQTPRYLIKTRGQQVTLSCSPISGHRSVSWYQQTPGQGLQFLFEYFSETQRNKGNFPGRFSGRQFSNSRSEMNVSTLELGDSALYLCASGDQTYNEQFFGPGTRLTVL.

V gene TRBV28 combines with J gene TRBJ1-1, with D tentatively TRBD1 (6 bases). Germline CDR1 and CDR2: MDHEN and SYDVKM. This CDR3 is 13 amino acids long. The V and J ends lost 8 bases and 1 base respectively, with 11 bases between them. This CDR3 is CASSPGANTEAFF. The CDR3 nucleotides read TGTGCCAGCTCGCCAGGGGCGAACACTGAAGCTTTCTTT. The complete variable domain, with remaining parts taken from reference TRBV28 and TRBJ1-1, reads DVKVTQSSRYLVKRTGEKVFLECVQDMDHENMFWYRQDPGLGLRLIYFSYDVKMKEKGDIPEGYSVSREKKERFSLILESASTNQTSMYLCASSPGANTEAFFGQGTRLTVV.

The rearrangement joins TRBV7-2 to TRBJ1-6; no firm D call. Trimming took off 1 base at V and 7 bases at J, with 8 bases between the two ends. This CDR3 is built from 14 residues. The V gene's germline CDR1 is SGHTA and CDR2 FQGNSA. The CDR3 spells CASSLDRSNSPLHF. The CDR3 bases are TGTGCCAGCAGCTTAGACCGGTCAAATTCACCCCTCCACTTT. Together with reference TRBV7-2 and TRBJ1-6, the CDR3 gives the full variable domain: GAGVSQSPSNKVTEKGKDVELRCDPISGHTALYWYRQSLGQGLEFLIYFQGNSAPDKSGLPSDRFSAERTGGSVSTLTIQRTQQEDSAVYLCASSLDRSNSPLHFGNGTRLTVT.